This TCR beta chain was recovered during a study of T cells in Graves' hyperthyroidism and ophthalmopathy. Amplification yielded TCR beta CDR3 regions, with RNA transcripts as the source. An initial round of RT-PCR targeting the TCR CDR3 relied on the HTBI primer set. TCRdb ran MiXCR on the multiplex PCR reads and lists one entry per CDR3 protein. This sample carries approximately 640,000 distinct CDR3 sequences, around 16% of them seen once, and the ten largest clones take 3.8%. Trimming cost V 3 bases and J 3 bases; bases outside gene matches: 10. The CDR3 is 16 amino acids. CDR1 and CDR2 from the germline V gene are SEHNR and FQNEAQ (reference sequence). Whole-study findings and limits: Ophthalmopathy got predicted by the model a median approximately six months before its onset.

With respect to this clonotype: Its antigen is undetermined. This may come from a read error, since a much larger clone is one base off.

This sequence originates from a woman under 40 with Graves' hyperthyroidism. The chain employs TRBV7-9 and TRBJ2-5; 7 nucleotides match TRBD2. The sequenced sample was blood. CDR3: CASSFAVGLAEETQYF. CDR3 bases: TGTGCCAGCAGCTTCGCAGTTGGGCTAGCGGAAGAGACCCAGTACTTC.